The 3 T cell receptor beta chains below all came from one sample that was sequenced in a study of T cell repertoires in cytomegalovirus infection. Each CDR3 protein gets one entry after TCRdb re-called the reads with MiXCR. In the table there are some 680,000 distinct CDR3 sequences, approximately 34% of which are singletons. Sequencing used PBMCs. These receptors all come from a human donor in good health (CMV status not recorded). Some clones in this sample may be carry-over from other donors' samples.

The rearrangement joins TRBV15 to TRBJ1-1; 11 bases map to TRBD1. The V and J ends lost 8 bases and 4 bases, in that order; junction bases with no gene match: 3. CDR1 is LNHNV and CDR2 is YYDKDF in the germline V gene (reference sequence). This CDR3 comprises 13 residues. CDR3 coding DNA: TGTGCCACCGGGACAGGGGGAGCCACTGAAGCTTTCTTT. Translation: CATGTGGATEAFF.

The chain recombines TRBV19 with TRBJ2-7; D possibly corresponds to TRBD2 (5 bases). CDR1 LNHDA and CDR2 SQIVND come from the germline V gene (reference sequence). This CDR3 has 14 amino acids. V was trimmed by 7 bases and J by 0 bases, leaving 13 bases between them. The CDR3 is CASKAGQSSYEQYF. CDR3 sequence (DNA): TGTGCCAGTAAGGCGGGCCAGAGCTCCTACGAGCAGTACTTC.

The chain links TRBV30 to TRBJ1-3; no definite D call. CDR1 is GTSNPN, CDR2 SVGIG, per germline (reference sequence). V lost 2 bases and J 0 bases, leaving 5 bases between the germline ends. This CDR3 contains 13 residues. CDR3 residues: CAWSPSSGNTIYF. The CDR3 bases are TGTGCCTGGAGTCCCAGCTCTGGAAACACCATATATTTT.